This T cell receptor beta chain came from a study of cytomegalovirus exposure and HLA in healthy donors. Regarding this clone: Its antigen is undetermined.

Findings of the study overall: Investigators reported around 150 TCR beta chains as tied to cytomegalovirus. A later analysis reportedly identified an Asian-associated ancestry cluster as carrying fewer N-insertions than the approximately 670-donor mean. In most subjects, TCR beta sequences reportedly gave accurate predictions of HLA-A and HLA-B alleles.

PCR primers comprised 60 Vbeta and 13 Jbeta primers. In the source study's methods: Approximately 86 million unique TCR beta chains, roughly 10 million shared, were counted in a later analysis. The repertoire was sequenced with immunoSEQ multiplex PCR; TCRdb's copy has only in-frame clones and lacks some. The V and J calls and the clone size are those of that table, but D and trimming were determined from the DNA. Among a few hundred thousand clones listed, roughly 90% were seen once. The CDR3 runs 12 residues. Trimming took 5 bases from V and 4 from J, leaving 6 bases between them. The germline gives CDR1 LNHDA, CDR2 SQIVND (reference sequence).

Sequenced material: PBMCs. The TCR was taken from a woman aged 18-29 years in good health and CMV-seronegative. This chain connects TRBV19 to TRBJ2-1; D call uncertain. CDR3 bases: TGTGCCAGTAGTTCCCCGTACAATGAGCAGTTCTTC. Translated, it gives CASSSPYNEQFF.